This T cell receptor beta chain was obtained from a study of blood T cells in healthy people across ages. Whole-study results and caveats: Both higher diversity and more naive CD4+ cells marked long-lived donors when set against aged donors.

A sample-barcoded 5' primer and a J-beta primer mix were used in a second PCR of about 7 to 12 cycles. The template-switch adaptor, which had 12 random nucleotides, put a tag on each cDNA molecule. A single record per CDR3 protein comes from TCRdb applying MiXCR to the 5' RACE reads. The sample contains about 320,000 distinct CDR3 sequences, less than 30% of which appear only once. About this clonotype itself: Its antigen remains unknown.

The CDR3 contains 14 residues. The V gene lost 2 bases and the J gene lost 7 bases, with 9 bases spanning the gap. The chain employs TRBV12-3 or TRBV12-4 and TRBJ1-6; D is possibly TRBD1 (6 bases). This clonotype originated in a woman in her 70s in good health. Sequenced: blood. The CDR3 is CASSLTGTNSPLHF. CDR3 coding DNA: TGTGCCAGCAGTTTAACAGGGACCAATTCACCCCTCCACTTT.